This TCR beta chain is drawn from a study of blood T cell repertoires in COVID-19. This clone has a single count. Using immunoSEQ multiplex PCR, the repertoire was profiled, and TCRdb retains in-frame clones only, with some absent. Counted here are approximately 250,000 clones, 70% to 90% occurring once; the ten biggest clones make up approximately 9.1%. Trimming removed 4 bases from V and 2 bases from J, with 17 bases in between. There are 16 residues in the CDR3. Germline-derived CDR1 and CDR2 are SGDLS and YYNGEE. The chain employs TRBV9 and TRBJ2-3; D perhaps matches TRBD1 (7 bases). Sequencing used PBMCs or T cells enriched from blood (not recorded which). This TCR was sampled from a woman in her 50s with acute COVID-19. CDR3 amino acids: CASSPVGGQSTDTQYF. The CDR3 nucleotides are TGTGCCAGCAGCCCCGTCGGGGGACAGTCCACAGATACGCAGTATTTT.